This TCR beta chain was documented in a study of radiotherapy plus CTLA-4 blockade in lung cancer (dated by TCRdb to about 2018). Concerning the study at large: Objective responses were observed in around 20% of enrolled patients, and disease control was achieved in roughly 29%.

As concerns this clone: It has no known antigen specificity. Base qualities are not at hand, and no much larger clone is one base apart.

Points the paper makes about the study in general: Increased serum interferon-beta after radiation, together with early dynamic changes in blood T cell clones, were reported to be the strongest predictors of response. After treatment with radiotherapy and ipilimumab, TCR clones that originated in tumors expanded in peripheral blood.

The library was made by the immunoSEQ multiplex PCR assay. What TCRdb holds here is the immuneACCESS table cut down to in-frame rearrangements. Part of the clones is not present; checked against another copy, under half of the missing clones reflect an unresolved V gene, and the others are unexplained. This sample lists 48,000 or so clones; 84% were detected once. Roughly 5% of the sample is in the top ten clones. The study tested focal radiation therapy combined with CTLA-4 blockade (ipilimumab) in patients with chemo-refractory metastatic non-small-cell lung cancer. The CDR3 holds 19 amino acids from the cysteine to the phenylalanine. CDR3 DNA only is kept here, 57 bases in frame from base 1. From the germline V gene, CDR1 is MDHEN and CDR2 is SYDVKM. V is shortened by 6 bases, J by 8 bases, and the region joining them spans 34 bases.

This TCR was recovered from a human donor with non-small cell lung cancer whose response to radiotherapy plus ipilimumab could not be evaluated. The V gene is TRBV28 and the J gene is TRBJ1-1; a confident D gene designation cannot be given. The sequences come from peripheral blood, collected from a patient treated with radiotherapy plus ipilimumab. CDR3 sequence: CASRQAPGETGVRGKEAFF. The DNA sequence is as follows: TGTGCCAGCAGGCAGGCCCCGGGTGAGACCGGGGTCCGCGGTAAGGAAGCTTTCTTT.